These T cell receptor beta chains were read from a single sample in a study of regulatory T cells in long-lasting Graves disease. TCRdb fed the multiplex PCR reads into MiXCR, producing one record per CDR3 protein. This sample has about 460,000 distinct CDR3 sequences, with around 13% found just once. This same sample was also part of a study on T cells in Graves' hyperthyroidism and ophthalmopathy.

Sequencing used peripheral blood mononuclear cells (PBMCs), obtained at new diagnosis, from a patient treated with antithyroid drugs. Receptor source: a woman aged 50 to 65 with Graves disease. Each CDR3 is given with its conserved first and last residue. Each record gives: clone size, D gene, J gene, CDR3 length, V gene, CDR3 DNA, CDR3 protein. D genes are given only for firm matches. Rows give clone size only sometimes, using once, few, many, or a class for an expanded clone.

clone_size: few; d_call: TRBD1; j_call: TRBJ2-7; cdr3_length: 14; v_call: TRBV28; cdr3_nt: TGTGCCAGCAGCCTACGAGGGACAGGGGACGAGCAGTACTTC; cdr3_aa: CASSLRGTGDEQYF
clone_size: few; d_call: .; j_call: TRBJ2-7; cdr3_length: 15; v_call: TRBV28; cdr3_nt: TGTGCCAGCAGTTTAGGGTCTAGGAGCTCCTACGAGCAGTACTTC; cdr3_aa: CASSLGSRSSYEQYF
clone_size: .; d_call: .; j_call: TRBJ1-5; cdr3_length: 15; v_call: TRBV6-1; cdr3_nt: TGTGCCAGCAGTGAATGGGAAGGGATCGGTCAGCCCCAGCATTTT; cdr3_aa: CASSEWEGIGQPQHF
clone_size: .; d_call: .; j_call: TRBJ2-3; cdr3_length: 13; v_call: TRBV12-3/TRBV12-4; cdr3_nt: TGTGCCAGCAGCTACAGGGAACCAGATACGCAGTATTTT; cdr3_aa: CASSYREPDTQYF
clone_size: few; d_call: TRBD1; j_call: TRBJ1-2; cdr3_length: 14; v_call: TRBV5-1; cdr3_nt: TGCGCCAGCAGCATGGGACAGGGGTTTGATGGCTGCACCTTC; cdr3_aa: CASSMGQGFDGCTF
clone_size: many; d_call: TRBD2; j_call: TRBJ2-1; cdr3_length: 13; v_call: TRBV28; cdr3_nt: TGTGCCAGCAGTCTAGCGGGAGCCGGTGAGCAGTTCTTC; cdr3_aa: CASSLAGAGEQFF
clone_size: few; d_call: .; j_call: TRBJ1-4; cdr3_length: 16; v_call: TRBV3-1; cdr3_nt: TGTGCCAGCAGCCAAGGACAACTCCAAGGGCATGAAAAACTGTTTTTT; cdr3_aa: CASSQGQLQGHEKLFF
clone_size: many; d_call: .; j_call: TRBJ2-7; cdr3_length: 18; v_call: TRBV6-2/TRBV6-3; cdr3_nt: TGTGCCAGCAGTTACCAAGCGTCGAAATCCCCCGGGGCCTACGAGCAGTACTTC; cdr3_aa: CASSYQASKSPGAYEQYF
clone_size: many; d_call: .; j_call: TRBJ2-7; cdr3_length: 17; v_call: TRBV28; cdr3_nt: TGTGCCAGCAGTCCTAATCTACGGACCTCTGGGTTTGACGAGCAGTACTTC; cdr3_aa: CASSPNLRTSGFDEQYF
clone_size: few; d_call: .; j_call: TRBJ1-1; cdr3_length: 13; v_call: TRBV5-1; cdr3_nt: TGCGCCAGCAGCTTGGGGATGTACACTGAAGCTTTCTTT; cdr3_aa: CASSLGMYTEAFF
clone_size: .; d_call: TRBD1; j_call: TRBJ2-6; cdr3_length: 18; v_call: TRBV6-4; cdr3_nt: TGTGCCAGCAGTGACTCTTACAGGGGCCTCTCTGGGGCCAACGTCCTGACTTTC; cdr3_aa: CASSDSYRGLSGANVLTF
clone_size: few; d_call: .; j_call: TRBJ2-3; cdr3_length: 15; v_call: TRBV3-1; cdr3_nt: TGTGCCAGCAGCCCCGAGAGGGACGGCGCAGATACGCAGTATTTT; cdr3_aa: CASSPERDGADTQYF
clone_size: many; d_call: TRBD2; j_call: TRBJ2-1; cdr3_length: 16; v_call: TRBV5-1; cdr3_nt: TGCGCCAGCAGCTTGGTAGTAGCGGGAGGGTTGAATGAGCAGTTCTTC; cdr3_aa: CASSLVVAGGLNEQFF
clone_size: .; d_call: .; j_call: TRBJ2-4; cdr3_length: 15; v_call: TRBV12-3/TRBV12-4; cdr3_nt: TGTGCCAGCAGTTTAGTTGTGGCAGCCAAAAACATTCAGTACTTC; cdr3_aa: CASSLVVAAKNIQYF
clone_size: .; d_call: .; j_call: TRBJ2-7; cdr3_length: 15; v_call: TRBV6-1; cdr3_nt: TGTGCCAACAAACCCCCCGGAGGGGTGTCCTACGAGCAGTACTTC; cdr3_aa: CANKPPGGVSYEQYF
clone_size: few; d_call: .; j_call: TRBJ2-7; cdr3_length: 15; v_call: TRBV4-1; cdr3_nt: TGCGCCAGCAGCGGAGGGACGGATACCTCCTACGAGCAGTACTTC; cdr3_aa: CASSGGTDTSYEQYF
clone_size: few; d_call: TRBD1; j_call: TRBJ2-5; cdr3_length: 14; v_call: TRBV6-2/TRBV6-3; cdr3_nt: TGTGCCAGCACCAGGACAGGGTCTCCGGAGACCCAGTACTTC; cdr3_aa: CASTRTGSPETQYF
clone_size: .; d_call: .; j_call: TRBJ2-2; cdr3_length: 16; v_call: TRBV11-2; cdr3_nt: TGTGCCAGCAGCCAGGACGGTGTCTCTTACACCGGGGAGCTGTTTTTT; cdr3_aa: CASSQDGVSYTGELFF
clone_size: .; d_call: TRBD1; j_call: TRBJ2-7; cdr3_length: 17; v_call: TRBV5-1; cdr3_nt: TGCGCCAGCAGCTTGGTGTCCGGGACAGGAGTTCCCTACGAGCAGTACTTC; cdr3_aa: CASSLVSGTGVPYEQYF
clone_size: many; d_call: .; j_call: TRBJ2-3; cdr3_length: 18; v_call: TRBV27; cdr3_nt: TGTGCCAGCAGTTTAAGCTTCTGGGCGGGACTCGGCACAGATACGCAGTATTTT; cdr3_aa: CASSLSFWAGLGTDTQYF
clone_size: .; d_call: .; j_call: TRBJ1-1; cdr3_length: 16; v_call: TRBV18; cdr3_nt: TGTGCCAGCTCACCACCAAGAAGGGGCAGTGACACTGAAGCTTTCTTT; cdr3_aa: CASSPPRRGSDTEAFF
clone_size: many; d_call: TRBD1; j_call: TRBJ1-1; cdr3_length: 13; v_call: TRBV5-1; cdr3_nt: TGTGCCAGCAGCTTGGGGACAGGGGCTGAAGCTTTCTTT; cdr3_aa: CASSLGTGAEAFF
clone_size: many; d_call: .; j_call: TRBJ2-5; cdr3_length: 13; v_call: TRBV20-1; cdr3_nt: TGCAGTGCTAGCGGGCCGGTTGAAGAGACCCAGTACTTC; cdr3_aa: CSASGPVEETQYF
clone_size: many; d_call: .; j_call: TRBJ1-1; cdr3_length: 13; v_call: TRBV30; cdr3_nt: TGTGCCTGGAAGGGAGACATGAACACTGAAGCTTTCTTT; cdr3_aa: CAWKGDMNTEAFF
clone_size: .; d_call: TRBD1; j_call: TRBJ1-2; cdr3_length: 15; v_call: TRBV14; cdr3_nt: TGTGCCAGCAGCCCCAGTAGACAGGGGATCTATGGCTACACCTTC; cdr3_aa: CASSPSRQGIYGYTF
clone_size: many; d_call: TRBD2; j_call: TRBJ2-2; cdr3_length: 13; v_call: TRBV29-1; cdr3_nt: TGCAGTGGGGAGCGGGAGAACACCGGGGAGCTGTTTTTT; cdr3_aa: CSGERENTGELFF
clone_size: many; d_call: .; j_call: TRBJ2-7; cdr3_length: 15; v_call: TRBV27; cdr3_nt: TGTGCCAGCAGTTCCACACGCCTAGGAACCTACGAGCAGTACTTC; cdr3_aa: CASSSTRLGTYEQYF
clone_size: many; d_call: TRBD2; j_call: TRBJ2-5; cdr3_length: 17; v_call: TRBV27; cdr3_nt: TGTGCCAGCAGTCTCCTAGGACTAGCGGGAGTATCGGAGACCCAGTACTTC; cdr3_aa: CASSLLGLAGVSETQYF
clone_size: few; d_call: TRBD1; j_call: TRBJ2-2; cdr3_length: 15; v_call: TRBV19; cdr3_nt: TGTGCCAGTGTCCCGGACAGGGGTTTATCCGGGGAGCTGTTTTTT; cdr3_aa: CASVPDRGLSGELFF
clone_size: many; d_call: .; j_call: TRBJ2-3; cdr3_length: 13; v_call: TRBV2; cdr3_nt: TGTGCCAGCAGTTGGATGGTCACAGATACGCAGTATTTT; cdr3_aa: CASSWMVTDTQYF
clone_size: .; d_call: .; j_call: TRBJ2-7; cdr3_length: 14; v_call: TRBV4-1; cdr3_nt: TGCGCCAGCAGCTCGGACTTCCTCAGTTGGGAGCAGTACTTC; cdr3_aa: CASSSDFLSWEQYF
clone_size: many; d_call: .; j_call: TRBJ2-1; cdr3_length: 13; v_call: TRBV12-3/TRBV12-4; cdr3_nt: TGTGCCAGCAGTTCTCCGGAAACGATCGAGCAGTTCTTC; cdr3_aa: CASSSPETIEQFF
clone_size: .; d_call: .; j_call: TRBJ1-2; cdr3_length: 10; v_call: TRBV7-9; cdr3_nt: TGTGCCAGCAGCCCGCTCGGCTACACCTTC; cdr3_aa: CASSPLGYTF
clone_size: many; d_call: TRBD1; j_call: TRBJ2-3; cdr3_length: 17; v_call: TRBV6-2/TRBV6-3; cdr3_nt: TGTGCCAGCAGTTTGGGGGGGGACAGGGGCCTACCAGATACGCAGTATTTT; cdr3_aa: CASSLGGDRGLPDTQYF
clone_size: many; d_call: .; j_call: TRBJ2-7; cdr3_length: 15; v_call: TRBV10-3; cdr3_nt: TGTGCCATCAGTGCATTGGACAGCGGATCCTACGAGCAGTACTTC; cdr3_aa: CAISALDSGSYEQYF
clone_size: many; d_call: .; j_call: TRBJ1-5; cdr3_length: 15; v_call: TRBV2; cdr3_nt: TGTGCCAGCAGGAAGGGGTTGAACGTCAATCAGCCCCAGCATTTT; cdr3_aa: CASRKGLNVNQPQHF
clone_size: few; d_call: TRBD2; j_call: TRBJ2-2; cdr3_length: 17; v_call: TRBV6-5; cdr3_nt: TGTGCCAGCAGTTACCCGACTAGCGGGAGAATCACCGGGGAGCTGTTTTTT; cdr3_aa: CASSYPTSGRITGELFF
clone_size: many; d_call: TRBD1; j_call: TRBJ2-7; cdr3_length: 16; v_call: TRBV5-1; cdr3_nt: TGCGCCAGCAGCTTGTCCACACAGGGGGCGGTCTACGAGCAGTACTTC; cdr3_aa: CASSLSTQGAVYEQYF
clone_size: many; d_call: TRBD1; j_call: TRBJ2-1; cdr3_length: 15; v_call: TRBV12-3/TRBV12-4; cdr3_nt: TGTGCCAGCAGTTTCGACAGGGGTTTCTACAATGAGCAGTTCTTC; cdr3_aa: CASSFDRGFYNEQFF
clone_size: many; d_call: .; j_call: TRBJ2-1; cdr3_length: 17; v_call: TRBV3-1; cdr3_nt: TGTGCCAGCAGCCGCCGGACAGCCCAGATCTCCTACAATGAGCAGTTCTTC; cdr3_aa: CASSRRTAQISYNEQFF
clone_size: .; d_call: .; j_call: TRBJ2-7; cdr3_length: 14; v_call: TRBV19; cdr3_nt: TGTGCCAGTACCCCTAGGGCGGGGCCCTACGAGCAGTACTTC; cdr3_aa: CASTPRAGPYEQYF
clone_size: few; d_call: .; j_call: TRBJ1-1; cdr3_length: 13; v_call: TRBV6-1; cdr3_nt: TGTGCCAGCAGGGACGTTCGAAACGCTGAAGCTTTCTTT; cdr3_aa: CASRDVRNAEAFF
clone_size: .; d_call: .; j_call: TRBJ1-5; cdr3_length: 14; v_call: TRBV6-1; cdr3_nt: TGTGCCAGCAGTGAATATGTTGGCAATCAGCCCCAGCATTTT; cdr3_aa: CASSEYVGNQPQHF
clone_size: many; d_call: TRBD2; j_call: TRBJ2-3; cdr3_length: 18; v_call: TRBV10-3; cdr3_nt: TGTGCCATCAGTGAATGGTCTAGCGGGAGGGATAGCACAGATACGCAGTATTTT; cdr3_aa: CAISEWSSGRDSTDTQYF
clone_size: .; d_call: .; j_call: TRBJ2-1; cdr3_length: 16; v_call: TRBV10-3; cdr3_nt: TGTGCCATCAGTGAAGGCTGGCGGGGCTCCTACAATGAGCAGTTCTTC; cdr3_aa: CAISEGWRGSYNEQFF
clone_size: .; d_call: .; j_call: TRBJ1-5; cdr3_length: 15; v_call: TRBV6-1; cdr3_nt: TGTGCCAGCAGACCCCCGGGGGGGTTTGGGCAGCCCCAGCATTTT; cdr3_aa: CASRPPGGFGQPQHF
clone_size: many; d_call: .; j_call: TRBJ2-7; cdr3_length: 13; v_call: TRBV2; cdr3_nt: TGTGCCAGCAGTAATAGGGCCTCCTACGAGCAGTACTTC; cdr3_aa: CASSNRASYEQYF
clone_size: few; d_call: TRBD1; j_call: TRBJ2-3; cdr3_length: 16; v_call: TRBV7-9; cdr3_nt: TGTGCCAGCAGCTTAACTCAGGGACAGGGCACAGGTACGCAGTATTTT; cdr3_aa: CASSLTQGQGTGTQYF
clone_size: many; d_call: .; j_call: TRBJ1-5; cdr3_length: 14; v_call: TRBV2; cdr3_nt: TGTGCCAGCAGTGACCGGGACACCAATCAGCCCCAGCATTTT; cdr3_aa: CASSDRDTNQPQHF
clone_size: few; d_call: .; j_call: TRBJ1-1; cdr3_length: 15; v_call: TRBV5-1; cdr3_nt: TGCGCCAGCAGTTACTTCGGAGACATGAACACTGAAGCTTTCTTT; cdr3_aa: CASSYFGDMNTEAFF
clone_size: .; d_call: TRBD1; j_call: TRBJ2-3; cdr3_length: 14; v_call: TRBV18; cdr3_nt: TGTACCAGCTCACCGCAGGGGGCTGAGGATACGCAGTATTTT; cdr3_aa: CTSSPQGAEDTQYF
clone_size: many; d_call: .; j_call: TRBJ1-3; cdr3_length: 13; v_call: TRBV7-3; cdr3_nt: TGTGCCAGCAGCTTAACGTTTGGAAACACCATATATTTT; cdr3_aa: CASSLTFGNTIYF
clone_size: few; d_call: .; j_call: TRBJ1-4; cdr3_length: 13; v_call: TRBV7-9; cdr3_nt: TGTGCCAGCAACCGGGACGGGAATGAAAAACTGTCTTTT; cdr3_aa: CASNRDGNEKLSF
clone_size: many; d_call: .; j_call: TRBJ1-5; cdr3_length: 15; v_call: TRBV11-2; cdr3_nt: TGTGCCAGCAGCTTAGACAGGGGAGGCAATCAGCCCCAGCATTTT; cdr3_aa: CASSLDRGGNQPQHF